This T cell receptor (delta chain) was sequenced during a study of Vδ1+ human thymocytes. Alphabeta T cells were depleted, then CD3+ Vdelta1+ Vdelta2- thymocytes were FACS-sorted. Purity of the sorted Vdelta1+ thymocytes ranged from 98% to 99.6%. This clone occurred a few times. Its antigen is still unknown. V shed 5 bases, J shed 12 bases, and the junction held 23 bases outside the gene matches. Germline CDR1 TSWWSYY, CDR2 QGS. The CDR3 is made up of 17 amino acids. RNA was extracted from the cells and then reverse transcribed. Pooled V-gene forward primers with one constant-region reverse primer generated the CDR3 amplicons by multiplex PCR. TCRdb applied CATT to the multiplex PCR reads for clone calling. The sample carries more than 50,000 delta-chain clones, 15% recorded once. Study-level points and caveats: Unexpected Vdelta2 sequences could cause misinterpretation of bulk repertoire data. Unlike peripheral blood Vdelta1+ controls, thymic delta-chain sequences included approximately 21% Vdelta2 and few Vdelta3. Thymic TRG and TRD repertoires appeared highly polyclonal, with Gaussian CDR3 length distributions.

The sequencing sample was made of Vdelta1+ gamma-delta thymocytes from the thymus. The subset denotes: FACS-sorted CD3+ TCRalphabeta- TCRVdelta1+ TCRVdelta2- thymocytes. This receptor was obtained from a boy younger than two who had congenital heart surgery. The chain is built from TRDV1 and TRDJ1, with TRDD3 identical over 8 bases. CDR3 loop: CALGTPNTGGPRGKVIF. The CDR3 region has the DNA TGTGCTCTTGGGACCCCCAATACTGGGGGCCCCAGGGGTAAGGTCATCTTT.